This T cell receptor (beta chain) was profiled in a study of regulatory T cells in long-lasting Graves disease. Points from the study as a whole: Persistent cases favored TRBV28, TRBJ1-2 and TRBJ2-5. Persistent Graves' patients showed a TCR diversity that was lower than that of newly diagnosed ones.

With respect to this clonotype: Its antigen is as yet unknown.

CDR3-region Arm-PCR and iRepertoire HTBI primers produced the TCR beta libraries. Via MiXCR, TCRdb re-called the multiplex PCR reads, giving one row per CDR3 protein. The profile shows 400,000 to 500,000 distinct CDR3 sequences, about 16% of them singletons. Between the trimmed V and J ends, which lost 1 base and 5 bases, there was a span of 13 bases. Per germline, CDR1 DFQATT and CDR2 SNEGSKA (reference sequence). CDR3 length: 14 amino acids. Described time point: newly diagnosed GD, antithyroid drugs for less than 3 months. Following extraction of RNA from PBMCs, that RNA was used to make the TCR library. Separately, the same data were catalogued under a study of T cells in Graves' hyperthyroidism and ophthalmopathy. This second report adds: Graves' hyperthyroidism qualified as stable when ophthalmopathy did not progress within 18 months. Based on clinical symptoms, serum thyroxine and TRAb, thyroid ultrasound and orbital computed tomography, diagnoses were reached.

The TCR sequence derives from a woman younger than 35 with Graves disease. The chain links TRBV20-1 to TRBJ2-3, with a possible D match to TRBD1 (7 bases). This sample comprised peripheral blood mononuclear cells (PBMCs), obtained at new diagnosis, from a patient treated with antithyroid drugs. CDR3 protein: CSARVQQGGDTQYF. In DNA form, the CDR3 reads TGCAGTGCTAGAGTCCAGCAGGGGGGAGATACGCAGTATTTT.